This T cell receptor beta chain came from a study of T cell changes during pregnancy in multiple sclerosis. The V and J ends lost 3 bases and 0 bases respectively, with 17 bases between them. Germline loops: CDR1 GTSNPN, CDR2 SVGIG (reference sequence). The CDR3 is made up of 16 amino acids. Method: immunoSEQ multiplex PCR; TCRdb's copy keeps in-frame clones and lacks some. Among 60,000 or so clones listed, roughly 95% were seen once. This clonotype was sampled from a female donor with multiple sclerosis, enrolled in a pregnancy study. The J gene is TRBJ1-1, the V gene TRBV30; D is possibly TRBD1 (5 bases). The material was CD4+ T cells from peripheral blood mononuclear cells, obtained before pregnancy. The CDR3 nucleotides are TGTGCCTGGAGCGAAAACCGACAGCTTTTGAACACTGAAGCTTTCTTT. It is translated as CAWSENRQLLNTEAFF. Complete variable domain (other parts from reference TRBV30 and TRBJ1-1): SQTIHQWPATLVQPVGSPLSLECTVEGTSNPNLYWYRQAAGRGLQLLFYSVGIGQISSEVPQNLSASRPQDRQFILSSKKLLLSDSGFYLCAWSENRQLLNTEAFFGQGTRLTVV.